These 19 T cell receptor beta chains originate from one sample sequenced in a study of cytomegalovirus exposure and HLA in healthy donors. PCR used 60 Vbeta primers and 13 Jbeta primers. The data were produced by immunoSEQ multiplex PCR, yet TCRdb's version contains in-frame clones alone and is incomplete. Of 150,000 or so clones in the sample, around 77% were seen once. Sequencing was performed on PBMCs. All receptors derive from a male donor in good health and CMV-seropositive.

J is TRBJ2-1 and V is TRBV9, with D perhaps matching TRBD2 (5 bases). Germline CDR1 and CDR2: SGDLS and YYNGEE. CDR3 length equals 15 residues. The V gene lost 4 bases and the J gene lost 7 bases, with 18 bases spanning the gap. CDR3 loop: CASSPVMRGWNEQFF. The CDR3 coding sequence is TGTGCCAGCAGCCCGGTTATGAGAGGGTGGAATGAGCAGTTCTTC.

This chain uses TRBV6-4 with TRBJ2-3; 9 bases match TRBD1. The CDR3 is 16 amino acids. V trimming: 4 bases; J trimming: 0 bases; junction bases outside the gene matches: 5. Germline values: CDR1 MRHNA, CDR2 SNTAGT. CDR3 in DNA: TGTGCCAGCAGTGTTGAGGGACAGGGAAGCACAGATACGCAGTATTTT. Translated: CASSVEGQGSTDTQYF.

V and J are TRBV6-5 and TRBJ1-1, with 7 bases fitting TRBD1. CDR1 is MNHEY, CDR2 SVGAGI, per germline. Unmatched junction bases numbered 4, after V lost 2 bases and J lost 1 base. CDR3 length equals 15 residues. In nucleotides, the CDR3 is TGTGCCAGCAGTTACCTAGACAGGGAGAACACTGAAGCTTTCTTT. Amino acid sequence: CASSYLDRENTEAFF.

The chain joins TRBV5-4 to TRBJ2-3; 8 bases are shared with TRBD2. Germline assignment: CDR1 SGHNT and CDR2 YYREEE (reference sequence). Trimming at V came to 4 bases and at J to 6 bases, leaving 13 bases not matched to a gene. The CDR3 extends over 16 amino acids. This CDR3 is CASSHSAGGLGDTQYF. CDR3 nucleotides: TGTGCCAGCAGCCACTCGGCGGGGGGTCTTGGTGATACGCAGTATTTT.

The J gene is TRBJ1-2, the V gene TRBV29-1, with D perhaps matching TRBD1 (5 bases). V lost 6 bases, J lost 4 bases, and 15 bases lay in between. Germline V gives CDR1 SQVTM, CDR2 ANQGSEA. The CDR3 has 13 residues. The CDR3 bases are TGCAGCGTGGATCCCGGGACTTTCTATGGCTACACCTTC. Protein product: CSVDPGTFYGYTF.

V usage is TRBV11-3 and J usage is TRBJ2-1; D ambiguous. The V end lost 6 bases, the J end lost 9 bases, and 15 bases lay between the germline ends. CDR3 length: 13 amino acids. Germline CDR1 reads SGHNT; CDR2 reads YENEEA. In nucleotides, the CDR3 is TGTGCCAGCAGTTTACGTCATGGCCCTGAGCAGTTCTTC. Protein product: CASSLRHGPEQFF.

The J gene is TRBJ2-7, the V gene TRBV9; TRBD1 agrees at 9 bases. The length of the CDR3 is 15 residues. V gave up 1 base and J gave up 6 bases; unmatched junction bases: 8. Germline V CDR1 and CDR2: SGDLS, YYNGEE. CDR3 DNA: TGTGCCAGCAGCGTAAGAGGGACAGGGCTCTCCGAGCAGTACTTC. Protein product: CASSVRGTGLSEQYF.

The V and J genes are TRBV27 and TRBJ1-1, with D tentatively TRBD1 (6 bases). V shed 5 bases and J shed 0 bases, with 13 bases lying between them. There are 15 residues in the CDR3. Germline assignment: CDR1 MNHEY and CDR2 SMNVEV (reference sequence). The CDR3 spells CASSPHREMNTEAFF. The CDR3 region has the DNA TGTGCCAGCAGTCCCCACAGGGAGATGAACACTGAAGCTTTCTTT.

This chain joins TRBV7-2 and TRBJ1-2; 8 positions match TRBD1. Germline V gene lookup returns CDR1 SGHTA and CDR2 FQGNSA. The V segment lost 5 bases and the J segment 2 bases; nucleotides outside the gene matches: 7. The CDR3 runs 15 residues. In DNA form, the CDR3 reads TGTGCCAGCAGCGGACAGGGAACGTCCAACTATGGCTACACCTTC. Amino acid sequence: CASSGQGTSNYGYTF.

This chain links TRBV7-9 with TRBJ2-7; maybe TRBD2 (6 bases). Germline V gene data show CDR1 as SEHNR and CDR2 as FQNEAQ (reference sequence). The CDR3 is 12 amino acids. Trimming removed 3 bases from V and 6 bases from J, with 9 bases in between. Here the CDR3 reads CASSFGGSEQYF. The CDR3 DNA reads as TGTGCCAGCAGCTTCGGGGGTTCCGAGCAGTACTTC.

This rearrangement joins TRBV7-8 to TRBJ1-6, with D maybe TRBD1 (6 bases). Trimming left V 6 bases short and J 5 bases short, with 17 bases between. CDR1 SGHVS and CDR2 FQNEAQ come from the germline V gene. The CDR3 extends over 16 amino acids. DNA for the CDR3: TGTGCCAGCAGGGCAAAGGCGGGGGCCAATAATTCACCCCTCCACTTT. This translates into CASRAKAGANNSPLHF.

The chain employs TRBV27 and TRBJ2-7; 9 bases are a match to TRBD1. After removal of 5 bases from V and 2 bases from J, the junction contained 4 bases not matched to a gene. CDR1 is MNHEY and CDR2 is SMNVEV in the germline V gene (reference sequence). The CDR3 is 14 amino acids. CDR3 nucleotide sequence: TGTGCCAGCAGTCCCGGGGACAGGGCCTACGAGCAGTACTTC. Its protein product is CASSPGDRAYEQYF.

This chain connects TRBV27 to TRBJ1-2; 7 bases fit TRBD1. Trimming removed 4 bases from V and 1 base from J; junction bases left unmatched: 9. CDR1 is MNHEY, CDR2 SMNVEV, per germline (reference sequence). CDR3 length: 16 amino acids. CDR3 amino acids: CASSSTGKLVNYGYTF. The CDR3 coding sequence is TGTGCCAGCAGTTCGACAGGGAAACTGGTTAACTATGGCTACACCTTC.

Worth noting for this clone: The junction does not match germline at one end; this may be a read error. The same CDR3 arises from other DNA sequences in this sample as well. The gene calls are TRBV28 and TRBJ2-7, with 8 positions matching TRBD2. The CDR3 length is 12 residues. Germline CDR1 and CDR2: MDHEN and SYDVKM. The CDR3 loop is CASNSGIYEQYF. The DNA for the CDR3 is TGCGCCAGCAATAGCGGGATCTACGAGCAGTACTTC.

This clone was detected only once. The chain links TRBV7-3 to TRBJ2-1; 8 bases agree with TRBD1. The V segment lost 5 bases and the J segment 7 bases; nucleotides outside the gene matches: 10. Germline CDR1 SGHTA, CDR2 FQGTGA. CDR3 length equals 15 residues. The CDR3, as DNA: TGTGCCAGCAGCCTCCACGGGACAGGAGGAAATGAGCAGTTCTTC. Amino acids: CASSLHGTGGNEQFF.

For this clone: At one of its ends the junction is not consistent with the germline gene, which may arise from a read error. The chain links TRBV5-1 to TRBJ2-7; D is perhaps TRBD1 (6 bases). The CDR3 has 16 residues. Germline loops: CDR1 SGHRS, CDR2 YFSETQ. CDR3 amino acids: CASSPRMGYRDTGKDF. Written as DNA, the CDR3 is TGCGCCAGCAGCCCCCGAATGGGTTACCGGGACACGGGTAAGGACTTC.

This clone was observed a handful of times. The chain is built from TRBV15 and TRBJ2-1; TRBD1 matches 11 bases. Germline V gene lookup returns CDR1 LNHNV and CDR2 YYDKDF (reference sequence). The CDR3 totals 16 residues. V was pared by 0 bases and J by 7 bases, with 5 bases of the junction left unmatched. The chain's CDR3 is CATSRDWGQGDNEQFF. The CDR3 nucleotides read TGTGCCACCAGCAGAGATTGGGGACAGGGGGATAATGAGCAGTTCTTC.

This clone was found a few times. The chain combines TRBV28 with TRBJ2-7, with unresolved D. V shed 7 bases and J shed 0 bases, with 10 bases lying between them. The CDR3 spans 13 residues. Germline loops: CDR1 MDHEN, CDR2 SYDVKM. The CDR3 sequence is CASTAASSYEQYF. The CDR3 bases are TGTGCCAGCACCGCAGCTAGCTCCTACGAGCAGTACTTC.

The V and J genes are TRBV6-6 and TRBJ2-7, with 7 bases that match TRBD2. Germline CDR1 and CDR2: MNHNY and SVGAGI (reference sequence). The CDR3 totals 15 residues. V was pared by 6 bases and J by 5 bases, with 13 bases of the junction left unmatched. The CDR3 sequence: CASSFTGGGGNEQYF. The CDR3 DNA follows: TGTGCCAGCAGCTTTACGGGGGGTGGTGGAAACGAGCAGTACTTC.